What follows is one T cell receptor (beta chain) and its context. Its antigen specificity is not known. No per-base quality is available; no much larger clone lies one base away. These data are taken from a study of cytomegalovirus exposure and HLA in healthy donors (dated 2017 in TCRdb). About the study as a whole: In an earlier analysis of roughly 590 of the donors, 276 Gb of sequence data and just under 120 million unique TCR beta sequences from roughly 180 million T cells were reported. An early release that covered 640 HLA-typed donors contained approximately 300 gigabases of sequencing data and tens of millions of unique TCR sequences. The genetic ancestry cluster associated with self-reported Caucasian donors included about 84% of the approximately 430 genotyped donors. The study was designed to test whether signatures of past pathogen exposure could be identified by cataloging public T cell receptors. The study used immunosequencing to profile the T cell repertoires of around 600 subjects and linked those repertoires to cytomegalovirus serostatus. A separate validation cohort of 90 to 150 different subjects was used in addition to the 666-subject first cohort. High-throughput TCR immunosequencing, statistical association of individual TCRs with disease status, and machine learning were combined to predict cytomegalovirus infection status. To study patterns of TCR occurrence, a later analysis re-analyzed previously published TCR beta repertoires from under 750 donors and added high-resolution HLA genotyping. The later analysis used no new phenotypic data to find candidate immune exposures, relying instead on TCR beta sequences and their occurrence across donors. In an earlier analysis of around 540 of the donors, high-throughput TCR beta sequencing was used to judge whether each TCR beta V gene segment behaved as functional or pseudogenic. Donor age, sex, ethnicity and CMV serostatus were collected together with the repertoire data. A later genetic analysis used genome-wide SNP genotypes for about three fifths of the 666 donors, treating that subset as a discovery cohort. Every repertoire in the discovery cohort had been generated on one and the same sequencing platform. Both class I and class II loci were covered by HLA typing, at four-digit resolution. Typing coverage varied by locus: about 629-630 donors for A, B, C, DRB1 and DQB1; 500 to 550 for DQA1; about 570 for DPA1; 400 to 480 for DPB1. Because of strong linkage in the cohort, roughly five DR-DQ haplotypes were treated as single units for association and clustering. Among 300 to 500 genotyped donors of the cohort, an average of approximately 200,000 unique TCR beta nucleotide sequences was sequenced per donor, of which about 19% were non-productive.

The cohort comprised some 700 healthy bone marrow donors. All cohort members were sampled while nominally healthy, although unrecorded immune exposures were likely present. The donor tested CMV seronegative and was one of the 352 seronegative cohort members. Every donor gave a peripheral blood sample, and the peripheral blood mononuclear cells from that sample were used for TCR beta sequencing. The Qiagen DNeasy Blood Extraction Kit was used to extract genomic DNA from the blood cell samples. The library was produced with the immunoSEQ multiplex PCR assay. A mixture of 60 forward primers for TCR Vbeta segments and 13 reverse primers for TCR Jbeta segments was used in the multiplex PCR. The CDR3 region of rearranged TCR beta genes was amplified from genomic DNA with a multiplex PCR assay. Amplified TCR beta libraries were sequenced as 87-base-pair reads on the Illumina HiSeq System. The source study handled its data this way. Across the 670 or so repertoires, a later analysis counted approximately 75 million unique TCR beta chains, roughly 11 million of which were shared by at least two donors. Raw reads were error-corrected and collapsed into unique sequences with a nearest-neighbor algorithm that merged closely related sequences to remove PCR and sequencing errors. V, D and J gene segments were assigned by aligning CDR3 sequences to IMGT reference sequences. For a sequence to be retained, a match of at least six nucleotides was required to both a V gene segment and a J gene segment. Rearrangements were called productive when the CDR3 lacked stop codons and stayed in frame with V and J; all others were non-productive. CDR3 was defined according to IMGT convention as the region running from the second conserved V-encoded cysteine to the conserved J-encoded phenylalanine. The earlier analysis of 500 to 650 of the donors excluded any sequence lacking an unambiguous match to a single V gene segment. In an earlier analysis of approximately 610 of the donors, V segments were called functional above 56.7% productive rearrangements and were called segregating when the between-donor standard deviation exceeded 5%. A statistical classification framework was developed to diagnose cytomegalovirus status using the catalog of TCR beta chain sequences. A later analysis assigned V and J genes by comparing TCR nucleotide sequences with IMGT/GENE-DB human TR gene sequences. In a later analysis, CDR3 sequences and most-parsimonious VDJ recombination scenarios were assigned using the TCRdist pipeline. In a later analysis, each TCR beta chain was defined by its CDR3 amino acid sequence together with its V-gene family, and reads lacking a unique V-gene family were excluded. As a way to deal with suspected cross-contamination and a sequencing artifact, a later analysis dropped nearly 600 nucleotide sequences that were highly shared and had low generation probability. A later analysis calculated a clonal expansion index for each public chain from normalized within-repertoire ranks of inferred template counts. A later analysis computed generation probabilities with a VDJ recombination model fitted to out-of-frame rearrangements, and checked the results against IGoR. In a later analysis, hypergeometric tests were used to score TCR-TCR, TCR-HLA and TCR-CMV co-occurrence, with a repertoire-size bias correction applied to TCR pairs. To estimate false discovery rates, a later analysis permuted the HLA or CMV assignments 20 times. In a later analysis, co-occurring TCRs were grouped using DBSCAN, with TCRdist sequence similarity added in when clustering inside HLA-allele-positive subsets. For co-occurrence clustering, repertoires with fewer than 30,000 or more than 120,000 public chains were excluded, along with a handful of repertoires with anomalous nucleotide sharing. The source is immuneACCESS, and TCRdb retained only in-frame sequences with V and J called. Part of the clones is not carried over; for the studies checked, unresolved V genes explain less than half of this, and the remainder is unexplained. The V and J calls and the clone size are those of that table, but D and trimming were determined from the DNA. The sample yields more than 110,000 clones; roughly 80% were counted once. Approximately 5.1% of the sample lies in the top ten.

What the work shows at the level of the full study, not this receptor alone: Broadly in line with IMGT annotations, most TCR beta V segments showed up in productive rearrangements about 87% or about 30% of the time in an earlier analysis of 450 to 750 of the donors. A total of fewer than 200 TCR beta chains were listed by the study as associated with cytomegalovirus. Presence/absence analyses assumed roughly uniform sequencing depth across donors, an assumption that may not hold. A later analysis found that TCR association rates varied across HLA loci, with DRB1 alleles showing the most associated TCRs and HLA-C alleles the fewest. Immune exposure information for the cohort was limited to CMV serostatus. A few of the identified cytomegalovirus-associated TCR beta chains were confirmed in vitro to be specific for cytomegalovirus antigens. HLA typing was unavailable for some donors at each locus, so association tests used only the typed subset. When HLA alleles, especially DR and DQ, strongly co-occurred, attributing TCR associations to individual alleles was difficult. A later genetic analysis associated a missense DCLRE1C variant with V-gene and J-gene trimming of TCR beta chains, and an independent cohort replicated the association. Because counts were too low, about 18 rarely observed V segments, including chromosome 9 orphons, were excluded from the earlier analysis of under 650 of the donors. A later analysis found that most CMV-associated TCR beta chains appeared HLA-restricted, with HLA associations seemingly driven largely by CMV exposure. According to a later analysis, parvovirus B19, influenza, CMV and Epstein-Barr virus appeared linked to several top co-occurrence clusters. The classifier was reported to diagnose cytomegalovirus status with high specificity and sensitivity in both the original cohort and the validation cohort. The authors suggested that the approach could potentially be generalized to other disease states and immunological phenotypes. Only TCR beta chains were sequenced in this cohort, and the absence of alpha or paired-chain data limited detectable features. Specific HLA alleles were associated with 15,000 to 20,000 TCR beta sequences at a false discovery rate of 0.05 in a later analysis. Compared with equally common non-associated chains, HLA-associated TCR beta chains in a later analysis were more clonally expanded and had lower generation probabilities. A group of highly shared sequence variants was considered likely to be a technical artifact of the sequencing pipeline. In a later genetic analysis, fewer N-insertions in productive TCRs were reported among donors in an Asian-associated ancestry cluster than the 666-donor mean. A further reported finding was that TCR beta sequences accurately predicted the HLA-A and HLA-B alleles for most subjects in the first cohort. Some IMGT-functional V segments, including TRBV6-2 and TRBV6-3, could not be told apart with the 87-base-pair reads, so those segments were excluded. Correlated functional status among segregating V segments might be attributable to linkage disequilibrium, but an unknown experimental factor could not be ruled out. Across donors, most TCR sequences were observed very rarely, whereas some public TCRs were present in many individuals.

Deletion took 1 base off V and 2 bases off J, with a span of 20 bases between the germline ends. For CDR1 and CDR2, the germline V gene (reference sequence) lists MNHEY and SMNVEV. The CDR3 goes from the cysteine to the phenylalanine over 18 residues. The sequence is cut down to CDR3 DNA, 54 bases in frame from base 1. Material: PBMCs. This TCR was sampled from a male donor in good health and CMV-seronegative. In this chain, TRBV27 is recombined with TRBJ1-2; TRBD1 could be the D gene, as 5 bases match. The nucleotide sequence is TGTGCCAGCAGTTTATACCCCCCACGGTCGTCAGGGAACTATGGCTACACCTTC. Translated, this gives CASSLYPPRSSGNYGYTF.